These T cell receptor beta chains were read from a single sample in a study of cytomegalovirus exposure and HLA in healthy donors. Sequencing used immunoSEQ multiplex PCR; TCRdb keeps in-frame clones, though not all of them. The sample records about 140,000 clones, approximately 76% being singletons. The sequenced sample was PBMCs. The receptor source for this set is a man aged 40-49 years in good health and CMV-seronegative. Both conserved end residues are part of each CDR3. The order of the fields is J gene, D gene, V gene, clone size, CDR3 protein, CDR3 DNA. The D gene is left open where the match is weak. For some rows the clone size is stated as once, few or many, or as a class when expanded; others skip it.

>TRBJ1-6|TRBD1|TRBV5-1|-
CASSSQGANSPLHF
TGCGCCAGCAGCTCACAGGGGGCTAATTCACCCCTCCACTTT
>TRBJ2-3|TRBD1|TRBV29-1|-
CSADRGPDTQYF
TGCAGCGCCGACAGGGGGCCAGATACGCAGTATTTT
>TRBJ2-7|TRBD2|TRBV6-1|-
CASSDRGRGYEQYF
TGTGCCAGCAGTGACCGCGGGAGAGGCTACGAGCAGTACTTC
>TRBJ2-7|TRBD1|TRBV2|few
CASSHILGQGARYEQYF
TGTGCCAGCAGTCATATATTGGGACAGGGGGCCAGGTACGAGCAGTACTTC
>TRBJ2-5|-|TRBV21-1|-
CASSKGTGSRETQYF
TGTGCCAGCAGCAAAGGAACAGGGTCCCGGGAGACCCAGTACTTC
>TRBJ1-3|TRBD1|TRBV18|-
CASSPGQGSGNTIYF
TGTGCCAGCTCCCCCGGACAGGGCTCTGGAAACACCATATATTTT
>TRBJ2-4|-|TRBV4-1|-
CASSQTSSVNIQYF
TGCGCCAGCAGCCAGACTAGTTCCGTTAACATTCAGTACTTC
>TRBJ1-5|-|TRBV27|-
CASRHGGQPQHF
TGTGCCAGCAGACATGGGGGGCAGCCCCAGCATTTT
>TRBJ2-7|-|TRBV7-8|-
CASSPEQYTYEQYF
TGTGCCAGCAGCCCCGAACAGTACACCTACGAGCAGTACTTC
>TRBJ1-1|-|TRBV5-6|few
CASSYGTMEAFF
TGTGCCAGCAGTTATGGGACAATGGAGGCTTTCTTT
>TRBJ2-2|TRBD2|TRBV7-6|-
CASSLVLAGDTGELFF
TGTGCCAGCAGCTTAGTCCTAGCGGGAGACACCGGGGAGCTGTTTTTT
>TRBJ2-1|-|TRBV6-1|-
CASREGYNEQFF
TGTGCCAGCAGGGAGGGATACAATGAGCAGTTCTTC
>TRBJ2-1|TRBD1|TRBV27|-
CASSPRTLPSGGFF
TGTGCCAGCAGTCCTCGGACTCTCCCCTCAGGGGGGTTCTTC
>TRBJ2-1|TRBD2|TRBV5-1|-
CASSPLAGEAGVGEQFF
TGCGCCAGCAGCCCTTTAGCGGGAGAGGCGGGGGTTGGGGAGCAGTTCTTC
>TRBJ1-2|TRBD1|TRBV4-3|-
CASSYGTGDYGYTF
TGCGCCAGCAGCTACGGGACAGGGGACTATGGCTACACCTTC
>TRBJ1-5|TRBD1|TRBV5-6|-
CASTNSRGQANQPQHF
TGTGCCAGCACCAATAGTCGGGGACAGGCTAATCAGCCCCAGCATTTT
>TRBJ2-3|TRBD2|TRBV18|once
CASSQLADSTDTQYF
TGTGCCAGCTCACAGCTAGCGGACAGCACAGATACGCAGTATTTT
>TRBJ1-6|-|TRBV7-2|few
CASSFDTANSPLHF
TGTGCCAGCAGCTTTGACACGGCCAATTCACCCCTCCACTTT